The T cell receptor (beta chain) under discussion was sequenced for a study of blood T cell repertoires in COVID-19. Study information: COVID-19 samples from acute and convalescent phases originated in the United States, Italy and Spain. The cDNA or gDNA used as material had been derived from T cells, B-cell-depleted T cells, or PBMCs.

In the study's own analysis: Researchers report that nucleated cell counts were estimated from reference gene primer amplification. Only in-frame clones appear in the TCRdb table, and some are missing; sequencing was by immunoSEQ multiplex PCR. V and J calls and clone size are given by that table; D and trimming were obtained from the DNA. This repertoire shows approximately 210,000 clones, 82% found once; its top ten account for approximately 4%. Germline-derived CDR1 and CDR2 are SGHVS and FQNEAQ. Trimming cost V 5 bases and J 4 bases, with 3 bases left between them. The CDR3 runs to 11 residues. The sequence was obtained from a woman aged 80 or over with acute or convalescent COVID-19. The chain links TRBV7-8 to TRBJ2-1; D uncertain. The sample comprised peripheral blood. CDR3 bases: TGTGCCAGCAGCCCATACAATGAGCAGTTCTTC. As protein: CASSPYNEQFF.